This TCR beta chain was profiled in a study of graft-versus-host responses after intestinal transplantation. Study as a whole: Anti-thymocyte globulin induction, then tacrolimus and steroids for around 3 years, went to all recipients.

Irradiated, violet-dye-labeled stimulator cells, about 200,000 in number, were plated with about 200,000 CFSE-labeled responder cells. Study observations and caveats: Levels of circulating GvH clones at their peak were associated with early post-transplant HvG declines. Allografts carried high graft-versus-host to host-versus-graft clonal ratios in patients having graft-donor T cell macrochimerism. GvH clones appeared in recipient marrow, some first in ileum or blood.

Profiling relied on immunoSEQ multiplex PCR, and the TCRdb table lists in-frame clones only, not all of them. Of roughly 21,000 clones in the sample, roughly 43% were seen once. V lost 3 bases and J lost 0, with 11 bases in between. This CDR3 has 15 residues. CDR1 and CDR2 from the germline V gene are LNHDA and SQIVND (reference sequence). The chain joins TRBV19 to TRBJ1-2; possibly TRBD1 for D (5 bases). This sequence was found in a human patient who received an intestinal transplant. Specimen: alloreactive CD8+ T cells from a mixed lymphocyte reaction culture, collected before intestinal transplant. Subset meaning: CFSE-low proliferating T cells sorted from roughly six-day pre-transplant mixed lymphocyte reaction (GvH or HvG direction). CDR3 bases: TGTGCCAGTAGTATGGGAGACAGACCTAACTATGGCTACACCTTC. Translation gives CASSMGDRPNYGYTF.